This T cell receptor beta chain appears in the sequencing data of a study of response to subunit inactivated influenza vaccine. One entry per CDR3 protein, called by TCRdb with MiXCR from the RT-PCR reads. Of 450,000 to 600,000 distinct CDR3 sequences listed, around 8% are singletons. General observations from the study: Authors suggested each seasonal influenza vaccination recruits few new T cells.

Germline V lookup: CDR1 MDHEN, CDR2 SYDVKM. This CDR3 contains 15 residues. Trimming took 3 bases from V and 4 from J, leaving 12 bases between them. About this clonotype: Its target is not known.

The sequenced sample was PBMCs from blood, obtained less than 25 months after vaccination. The V and J genes are TRBV28 and TRBJ2-2, with a weak D call TRBD1 (5 bases). The source is a man between 50 and 69 years old who received an inactivated influenza vaccine. The CDR3 spells CASSFARVGTGELFF. The CDR3, as DNA: TGTGCCAGCAGTTTTGCCAGGGTCGGCACCGGGGAGCTGTTTTTT.